One sample yielded the 5 T cell receptor beta chains listed below, sequenced in a study of regulatory T cells in long-lasting Graves disease. Time point described: newly diagnosed GD, antithyroid drugs for less than 3 months. Construction of the TCR library relied on RNA isolated from PBMCs. Researchers made TCR beta libraries by using iRepertoire HTBI primers and running Arm-PCR on CDR3 regions. TCRdb re-analysed the multiplex PCR reads in MiXCR, keeping a single row per CDR3 protein. The table has about 360,000 distinct CDR3 sequences, under 20% seen once. These data also formed part of another study, on T cells in Graves' hyperthyroidism and ophthalmopathy.

This material consisted of peripheral blood mononuclear cells (PBMCs), taken at new diagnosis, from a patient treated with antithyroid drugs. The source is a young woman with Graves disease.

This clonotype was recorded at least ten times. This sequence joins TRBV5-1 and TRBJ1-2; 7 nucleotides line up with TRBD1. With 0 bases clipped from V and 4 bases from J, the junction kept 3 bases outside the gene matches. This CDR3 spans 14 amino acids. Germline CDR1 is SGHRS and CDR2 is YFSETQ. The CDR3 sequence: CASSLAGTVYGYTF. The DNA for the CDR3 is TGCGCCAGCAGCTTGGCCGGGACAGTCTATGGCTACACCTTC.

This clonotype appeared many times. The chain carries TRBV7-9 and TRBJ2-5, with 7 bases identical to TRBD1. The V gene's germline CDR1 is SEHNR and CDR2 FQNEAQ (reference sequence). V shed 1 base, J shed 1 base, and the junction held 3 bases outside the gene matches. This CDR3 comprises 15 residues. The CDR3 loop reads CASSLGGTAQETQYF. CDR3 sequence (DNA): TGTGCCAGCAGCTTAGGGGGGACAGCCCAAGAGACCCAGTACTTC. The variable domain in full, completed from reference TRBV7-9 and TRBJ2-5, reads DTGVSQNPRHKITKRGQNVTFRCDPISEHNRLYWYRQTLGQGPEFLTYFQNEAQLEKSRLLSDRFSAERPKGSFSTLEIQRTEQGDSAMYLCASSLGGTAQETQYFGPGTRLLVL.

Comments on this clonotype: A far bigger clonotype differs at one base, so this is likely a read error. The chain employs TRBV7-9 and TRBJ2-7, with 7 bases matching TRBD2. The CDR3 is 20 amino acids. Germline CDR1 and CDR2: SEHNR and FQNEAQ (reference sequence). Trimming at V came to 0 bases and at J to 7 bases, leaving 24 bases not matched to a gene. The CDR3 coding sequence is TGTGCCAGCAGCTTAGCACAACCCCAAACCCAGCGGGGCGTCTACAATGAGCAGTACTTC. Protein sequence: CASSLAQPQTQRGVYNEQYF.

This clonotype was seen ten or more times. The J gene is TRBJ1-4, the V gene TRBV29-1; 7 positions match TRBD1. Germline V gene sequence: CDR1 SQVTM, CDR2 ANQGSEA. Losses at the gene ends were 0 bases for V and 7 bases for J; bases not matched to a gene: 5. The CDR3 contains 14 residues. CDR3 in amino acids: CSVEEEGASEKLFF. The CDR3 DNA reads as TGCAGCGTTGAAGAGGAGGGGGCTAGTGAAAAACTGTTTTTT.

This clonotype was counted many times. The rearrangement uses TRBV18 and TRBJ2-3; 7 nucleotides line up with TRBD1. Trimming removed 4 bases from V and 0 bases from J; junction bases left unmatched: 4. This CDR3 is 15 amino acids long. Germline loops: CDR1 KGHSH, CDR2 LQKENI. The CDR3 region has the DNA TGTGCCAGCTCACGACCGACAGGGAGCACAGATACGCAGTATTTT. Encoded protein: CASSRPTGSTDTQYF.